A single sample is the source of the 23 T cell receptor beta chains below, sequenced in a study of identical twins. TCRdb re-analysed the 5' RACE reads in MiXCR, keeping a single row per CDR3 protein. In the table there are 200,000 to 250,000 distinct CDR3 sequences, roughly a tenth of which are singletons. Sequenced input: memory T cells sorted from blood. These TCRs come from a man aged 50 to 60 in good health.

This clonotype was seen only a few times. The chain recombines TRBV27 with TRBJ1-4; 8 bases fit TRBD1. Germline-derived CDR1 and CDR2 are MNHEY and SMNVEV (reference sequence). The ends lost 4 bases at V and 8 bases at J; junction bases unmatched: 18. The CDR3 loop spans 18 amino acids. The CDR3 loop reads CASSYNHLQGARKEKLFF. CDR3 in DNA: TGTGCCAGCAGTTATAACCACCTTCAGGGGGCGAGGAAGGAAAAACTGTTTTTT.

V and J are TRBV2 and TRBJ1-6, with D perhaps TRBD1 (5 bases). CDR3 length: 16 residues. The germline V gene encodes CDR1 SNHLY and CDR2 FYNNEI. V was pared by 4 bases and J by 7 bases, with 17 bases between. The CDR3 bases are TGTGCCAGCAGTGGTTTCGGGCAGGGACTGAATTCACCCCTCCACTTT. Amino acids: CASSGFGQGLNSPLHF.

This clonotype was detected a few times. The genes are TRBV6-5 and TRBJ2-7; no clear D gene. This CDR3 is built from 13 residues. Germline assignment: CDR1 MNHEY and CDR2 SVGAGI. V was pared by 2 bases and J by 5 bases, with 10 bases between. CDR3 sequence reads: CASSYDSGNEQYF. CDR3 nucleotide sequence: TGTGCCAGCAGTTACGATTCTGGGAACGAGCAGTACTTC.

This clonotype has a handful of counts. The chain combines TRBV10-2 with TRBJ1-1, with D uncertain. This CDR3 has 14 amino acids. The germline V and J ends were trimmed by 1 base and 10 bases, with 16 bases remaining between them. Germline V lookup: CDR1 WSHSY, CDR2 SAAADI. The CDR3 bases are TGCGCCAGCAGTGAGTTCGACTTTGCCGGAGGAGCTTTCTTT. It encodes CASSEFDFAGGAFF.

This clonotype showed up many times. The rearrangement joins TRBV12-3 or TRBV12-4 to TRBJ1-1; D remains unclear. The V end was cut by 1 base, the J end by 6 bases, with 6 bases between. CDR3 length equals 12 residues. CDR3 in amino acids: CASSLVVAEAFF. The CDR3 bases are TGTGCCAGCAGTTTAGTGGTGGCTGAAGCTTTCTTT.

The table lists this clonotype with many counts. The chain employs TRBV6-1 and TRBJ1-1; D possibly corresponds to TRBD1 (6 bases). Between the trimmed V and J ends, which lost 7 bases and 7 bases, there was a span of 13 bases. Germline CDR1 and CDR2: MNHNS and SASEGT. This CDR3 is 12 amino acids long. The CDR3 region has the DNA TGTGCCAGCACCTTAGACAGGCATGAAGCTTTCTTT. Protein product: CASTLDRHEAFF.

In its sample, this clonotype was seen a few times. The rearrangement uses TRBV2 and TRBJ1-4, with D maybe TRBD1 (6 bases). V lost 6 bases, J lost 8 bases, and 19 bases lay in between. This CDR3 contains 15 residues. Germline-derived CDR1 and CDR2 are SNHLY and FYNNEI. DNA for the CDR3: TGTGCCAGCAGCCTTCAGGGGACGCGGAGCGAAAAACTGTTTTTT. Translating gives CASSLQGTRSEKLFF.

This clonotype was found many times. This chain uses TRBV6-1 with TRBJ2-2; 8 bases fit TRBD2. CDR3 length: 14 amino acids. The junction had 5 bases not matched to a gene; V was cut back by 7 bases and J by 4 bases. The germline gives CDR1 MNHNS, CDR2 SASEGT. CDR3 in amino acids: CASNSGTATGELFF. The CDR3 nucleotides read TGTGCCAGCAATAGCGGGACTGCCACCGGGGAGCTGTTTTTT.

This clonotype was counted only a few times. This chain uses TRBV10-3 with TRBJ2-2; 9 nucleotides match TRBD2. The CDR3 runs 16 residues. Losses at the gene ends were 0 bases for V and 5 bases for J; bases not matched to a gene: 4. Per the germline V gene, CDR1 is ENHRY and CDR2 is SYGVKD. CDR3 amino acids: CAISESAGGLTGELFF. CDR3 in DNA: TGTGCCATCAGTGAGTCAGCGGGAGGATTGACCGGGGAGCTGTTTTTT.

The genes are TRBV7-2 and TRBJ1-1; no reliable D call. The germline V gene encodes CDR1 SGHTA and CDR2 FQGNSA. V lost 2 bases and J lost 5, with 12 bases in between. The CDR3 totals 14 residues. CDR3 in amino acids: CASSLSGLKTEAFF. In DNA form, the CDR3 reads TGTGCCAGCAGCTTAAGTGGACTTAAAACTGAAGCTTTCTTT.

This clonotype was counted between two and nine times. V is TRBV27 and J is TRBJ1-6, with TRBD1 matching over 9 bases. CDR3 size: 13 residues. Unmatched junction bases numbered 4, after V lost 8 bases and J lost 8 bases. Per the germline V gene, CDR1 is MNHEY and CDR2 is SMNVEV (reference sequence). The DNA for the CDR3 is TGTGCCAGCCGGGGACAGGGTTATTCACCCCTCCACTTT. It yields the protein CASRGQGYSPLHF.

This clonotype has only a few counts. This rearrangement joins TRBV11-2 to TRBJ2-3; TRBD2 matches 8 bases. The CDR3 consists of 17 residues. Per the germline V gene, CDR1 is SGHAT and CDR2 is FQNNGV. Losses at the gene ends were 6 bases for V and 4 bases for J; bases not matched to a gene: 15. Here the CDR3 DNA reads TGTGCCAGCAGAAAAAGGGGAGCGGGAGCGTTCCCAGATACGCAGTATTTT. It specifies CASRKRGAGAFPDTQYF.

The table lists this clonotype with many counts. The chain combines TRBV4-2 with TRBJ2-1; 7 nucleotides align to TRBD2. Looked up from germline, CDR1 is LGHNA and CDR2 is YNFKEQ. Trimming at V came to 3 bases and at J to 7 bases, leaving 9 bases not matched to a gene. The CDR3 is made up of 15 amino acids. Here the CDR3 DNA reads TGTGCCAGCAGCCAGGTACTAGCGTTAAGGAATGAGCAGTTCTTC. Its protein product is CASSQVLALRNEQFF.

There are a few counts of this clonotype. The rearrangement joins TRBV6-2 or TRBV6-3 to TRBJ1-5; 9 nucleotides match TRBD1. This CDR3 contains 16 residues. The ends lost 6 bases at V and 2 bases at J; junction bases unmatched: 8. CDR1 and CDR2 from the germline V gene are MNHEY and SVGEGT. The CDR3 DNA follows: TGTGCCAGCAGACTACAGGGGGCAATAGGCAATCAGCCCCAGCATTTT. This sequence encodes CASRLQGAIGNQPQHF.

The CDR3 bases are TGTGCCAGCAGCCAATGGGAGGGGGCCTGGAATGAGCAGTTCTTC. Protein sequence: CASSQWEGAWNEQFF. The V and J genes are TRBV14 and TRBJ2-1; D is perhaps TRBD1 or TRBD2 (7 bases each). Germline CDR1 SGHDN, CDR2 FVKESK. The CDR3 runs 15 residues. The V gene lost 2 bases and the J gene lost 7 bases, with 15 bases spanning the gap.

The chain employs TRBV5-6 and TRBJ2-2; D call uncertain. The CDR3 consists of 12 residues. The V gene lost 5 bases and the J gene lost 8 bases, with 10 bases spanning the gap. Germline V gene sequence: CDR1 SGHDT, CDR2 YYEEEE. In DNA, the CDR3 is TGTGCCAGCAGTTACCCGAATGGGGAGCTGTTTTTT. Residues: CASSYPNGELFF.

This clonotype has just a few counts. This chain connects TRBV10-3 to TRBJ2-1; D not resolved. The CDR3 covers 14 residues. V was cut by 6 bases and J by 6 bases, with 15 bases left in between. The germline V gene encodes CDR1 ENHRY and CDR2 SYGVKD. In DNA, the CDR3 is TGTGCCATCAGGAAAAGGATGGACCGCAATGAGCAGTTCTTC. The encoded protein is CAIRKRMDRNEQFF.

The V gene is TRBV14, the J gene TRBJ1-2; D is undetermined. CDR1 is SGHDN, CDR2 FVKESK, per germline. Trimming took off 5 bases at V and 5 bases at J, with 12 bases between the two ends. The CDR3 runs 13 residues. The CDR3 is CASSIGVGYGYTF. The CDR3 bases are TGTGCCAGCAGCATAGGTGTTGGGTATGGCTACACCTTC.

This clonotype has only a few counts. This chain connects TRBV5-1 to TRBJ1-5, with D uncertain. With 5 bases removed from V and 0 bases from J, the gap between germline ends came to 12 bases. The germline V gene has CDR1 SGHRS and CDR2 YFSETQ. This CDR3 has 15 amino acids. The CDR3: CASRPAPDSNQPQHF. CDR3 DNA sequence: TGCGCCAGCAGACCGGCACCGGATAGCAATCAGCCCCAGCATTTT.

This clonotype was recorded many times. This chain links TRBV18 with TRBJ2-3; D unresolved. The germline CDR1 and CDR2 sequences are KGHSH and LQKENI. This CDR3 comprises 11 residues. V was pared by 3 bases and J by 6 bases, with 4 bases between. CDR3 in DNA: TGTGCCAGCTCACCGGCGGATACGCAGTATTTT. Protein: CASSPADTQYF.

This clonotype was seen many times. V gene TRBV7-2 combines with J gene TRBJ2-7; TRBD2 agrees at 9 bases. The V gene end was trimmed by 5 bases and the J gene end by 2 bases; junction bases not matched to a gene: 4. CDR3 length: 14 amino acids. The germline CDR1 and CDR2 sequences are SGHTA and FQGNSA. The CDR3 DNA sequence: TGTGCCAGCAGCCGCTCTAGCGGGACCTACGAGCAGTACTTC. Encoded protein: CASSRSSGTYEQYF. The variable domain in full, with the rest retrieved from reference TRBV7-2 and TRBJ2-7, is GAGVSQSPSNKVTEKGKDVELRCDPISGHTALYWYRQSLGQGLEFLIYFQGNSAPDKSGLPSDRFSAERTGGSVSTLTIQRTQQEDSAVYLCASSRSSGTYEQYFGPGTRLTVT.

This clonotype came up many times. The rearrangement joins TRBV6-2 or TRBV6-3 to TRBJ2-1; D remains unclear. This CDR3 has 14 amino acids. Trimming shortened V by 8 bases and J by 8 bases, and 19 bases separated the two germline ends. Looked up from germline, CDR1 is MNHEY and CDR2 is SVGEGT. CDR3 sequence (DNA): TGTGCCAGCTCCCGGGCCTTAGAGACGGATGAGCAGTTCTTC. Translating gives CASSRALETDEQFF.

This clonotype was seen more than once but under ten times. The chain carries TRBV9 and TRBJ2-1, with 7 nucleotides matching TRBD1. V shed 2 bases, J shed 2 bases, and the junction held 7 bases outside the gene matches. The CDR3 loop spans 16 amino acids. From germline, CDR1 is SGDLS and CDR2 YYNGEE. The CDR3 region is CASSVSGQDAYNEQFF. The CDR3 DNA reads as TGTGCCAGCAGCGTCTCCGGACAGGATGCCTACAATGAGCAGTTCTTC.